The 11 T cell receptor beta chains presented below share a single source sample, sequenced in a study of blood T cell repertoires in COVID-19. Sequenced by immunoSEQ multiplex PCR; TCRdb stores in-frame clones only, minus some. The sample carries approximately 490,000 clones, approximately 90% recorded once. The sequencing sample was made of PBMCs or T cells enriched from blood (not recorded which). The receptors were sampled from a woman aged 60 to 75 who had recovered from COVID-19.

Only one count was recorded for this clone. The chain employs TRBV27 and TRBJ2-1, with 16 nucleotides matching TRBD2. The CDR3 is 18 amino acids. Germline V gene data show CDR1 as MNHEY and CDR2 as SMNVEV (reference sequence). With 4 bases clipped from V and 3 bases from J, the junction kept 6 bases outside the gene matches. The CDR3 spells CASSSGTSGGAVYNEQFF. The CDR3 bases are TGTGCCAGCAGTTCCGGGACTAGCGGGGGGGCCGTCTACAATGAGCAGTTCTTC.

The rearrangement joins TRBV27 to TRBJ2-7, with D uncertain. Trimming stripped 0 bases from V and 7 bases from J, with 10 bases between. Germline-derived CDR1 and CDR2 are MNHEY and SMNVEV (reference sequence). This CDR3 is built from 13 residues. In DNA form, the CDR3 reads TGTGCCAGCAGTTTATCTGCAGGATGGGAGCAGTACTTC. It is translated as CASSLSAGWEQYF.

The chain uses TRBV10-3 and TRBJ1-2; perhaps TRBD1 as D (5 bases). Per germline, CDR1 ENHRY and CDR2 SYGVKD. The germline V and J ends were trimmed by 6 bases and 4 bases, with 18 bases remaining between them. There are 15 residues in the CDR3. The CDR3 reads CAIRDNGYRPYGYTF. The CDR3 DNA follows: TGTGCCATCAGGGACAACGGGTACAGACCCTATGGCTACACCTTC.

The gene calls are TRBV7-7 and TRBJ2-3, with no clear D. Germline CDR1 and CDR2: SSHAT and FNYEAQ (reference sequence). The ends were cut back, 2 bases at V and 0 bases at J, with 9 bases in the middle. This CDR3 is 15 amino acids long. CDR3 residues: CASSLYGSSTDTQYF. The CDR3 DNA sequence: TGTGCCAGCAGCTTATATGGCTCTAGCACAGATACGCAGTATTTT.

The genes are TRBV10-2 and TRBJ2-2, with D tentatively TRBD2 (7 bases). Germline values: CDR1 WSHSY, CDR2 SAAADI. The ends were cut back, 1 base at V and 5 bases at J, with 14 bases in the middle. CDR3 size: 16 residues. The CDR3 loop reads CASSEFRRGATGELFF. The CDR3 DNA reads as TGCGCCAGCAGTGAGTTTCGCCGGGGGGCGACCGGGGAGCTGTTTTTT.

The CDR3 region is CASRPQGINYGYTF. Here the CDR3 DNA reads TGTGCCAGCAGACCACAGGGAATTAACTATGGCTACACCTTC. The V gene is TRBV2, the J gene TRBJ1-2; perhaps TRBD1 as D (6 bases). Germline loops: CDR1 SNHLY, CDR2 FYNNEI. V lost 6 bases to trimming and J lost 1 base, with 12 bases between them. The CDR3 consists of 14 residues.

The CDR3 nucleotides are TGTGCCAGCAGAACAGGGTCCGAGACCCAGTACTTC. Translating it yields CASRTGSETQYF. The V and J genes are TRBV2 and TRBJ2-5, with D possibly being TRBD1 (6 bases). Germline lookup yields CDR1 SNHLY and CDR2 FYNNEI. V was cut by 6 bases and J by 5 bases, with 10 bases left in between. The CDR3 length is 12 residues.

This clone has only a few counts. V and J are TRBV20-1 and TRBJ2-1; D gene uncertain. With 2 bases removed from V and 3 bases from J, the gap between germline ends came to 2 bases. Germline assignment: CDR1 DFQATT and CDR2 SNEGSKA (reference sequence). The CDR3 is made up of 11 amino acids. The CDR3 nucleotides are TGCAGTGCTAGACACTACAATGAGCAGTTCTTC. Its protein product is CSARHYNEQFF.

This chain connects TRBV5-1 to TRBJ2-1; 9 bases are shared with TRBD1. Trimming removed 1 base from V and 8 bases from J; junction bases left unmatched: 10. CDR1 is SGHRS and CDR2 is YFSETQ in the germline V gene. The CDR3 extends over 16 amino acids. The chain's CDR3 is CASSLSGTGNFDEQFF. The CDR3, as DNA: TGCGCCAGCAGCTTGTCAGGGACAGGGAATTTCGATGAGCAGTTCTTC.

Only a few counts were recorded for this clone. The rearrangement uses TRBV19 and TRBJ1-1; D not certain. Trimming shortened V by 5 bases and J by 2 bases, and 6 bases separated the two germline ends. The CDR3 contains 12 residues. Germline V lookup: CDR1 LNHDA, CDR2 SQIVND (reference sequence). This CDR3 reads CASSWANTEAFF. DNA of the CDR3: TGTGCCAGTAGTTGGGCTAACACTGAAGCTTTCTTT.

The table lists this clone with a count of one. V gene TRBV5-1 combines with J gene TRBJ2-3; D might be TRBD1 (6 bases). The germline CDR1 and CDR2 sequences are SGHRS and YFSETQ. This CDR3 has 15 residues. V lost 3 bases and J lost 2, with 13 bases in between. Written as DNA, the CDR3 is TGCGCCAGCAGCTCGTCCGACAGGTTCACAGATACGCAGTATTTT. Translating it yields CASSSSDRFTDTQYF.